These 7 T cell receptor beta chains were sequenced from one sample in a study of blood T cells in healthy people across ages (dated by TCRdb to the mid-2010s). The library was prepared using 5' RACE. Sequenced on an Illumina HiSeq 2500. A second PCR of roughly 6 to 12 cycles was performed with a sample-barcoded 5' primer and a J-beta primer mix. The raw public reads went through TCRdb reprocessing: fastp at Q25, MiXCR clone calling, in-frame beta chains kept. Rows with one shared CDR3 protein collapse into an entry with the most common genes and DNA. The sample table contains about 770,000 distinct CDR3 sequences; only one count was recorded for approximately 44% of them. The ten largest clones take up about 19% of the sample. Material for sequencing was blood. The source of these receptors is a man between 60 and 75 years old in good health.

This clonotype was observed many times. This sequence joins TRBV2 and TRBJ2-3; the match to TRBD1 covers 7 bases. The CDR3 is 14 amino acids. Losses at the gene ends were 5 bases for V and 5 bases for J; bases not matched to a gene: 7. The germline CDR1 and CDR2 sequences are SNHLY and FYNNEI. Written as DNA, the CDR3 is TGTGCCAGCAGTAACAACACAGGGGAAGATACGCAGTATTTT. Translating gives CASSNNTGEDTQYF.

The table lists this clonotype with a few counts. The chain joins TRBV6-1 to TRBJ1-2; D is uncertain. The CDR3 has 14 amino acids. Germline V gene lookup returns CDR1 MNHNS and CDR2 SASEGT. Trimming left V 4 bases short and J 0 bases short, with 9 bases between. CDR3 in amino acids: CASSVSGPNYGYTF. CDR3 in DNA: TGTGCCAGCAGTGTGAGCGGGCCTAACTATGGCTACACCTTC.

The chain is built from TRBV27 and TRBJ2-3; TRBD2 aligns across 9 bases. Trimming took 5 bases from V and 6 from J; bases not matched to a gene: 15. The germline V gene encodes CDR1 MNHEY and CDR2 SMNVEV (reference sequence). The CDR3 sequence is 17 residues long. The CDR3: CASSPIPGSGGNDTQYF. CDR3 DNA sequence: TGTGCCAGCAGTCCAATCCCGGGGAGCGGGGGGAACGATACGCAGTATTTT.

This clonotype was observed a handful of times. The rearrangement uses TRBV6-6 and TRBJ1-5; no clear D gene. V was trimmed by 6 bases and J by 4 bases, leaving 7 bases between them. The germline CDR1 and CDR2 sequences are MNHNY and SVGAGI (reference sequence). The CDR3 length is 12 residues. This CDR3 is CASSRTNQPQHF. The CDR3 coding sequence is TGTGCCAGCAGCCGGACGAATCAGCCCCAGCATTTT.

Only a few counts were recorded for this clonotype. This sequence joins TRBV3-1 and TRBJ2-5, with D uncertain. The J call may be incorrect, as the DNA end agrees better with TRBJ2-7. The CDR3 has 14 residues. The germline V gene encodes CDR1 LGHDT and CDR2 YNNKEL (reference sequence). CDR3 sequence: CASSREHERSEQYF. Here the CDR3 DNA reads TGTGCCAGCAGCCGCGAGCACGAGAGGTCCGAGCAGTACTTC.

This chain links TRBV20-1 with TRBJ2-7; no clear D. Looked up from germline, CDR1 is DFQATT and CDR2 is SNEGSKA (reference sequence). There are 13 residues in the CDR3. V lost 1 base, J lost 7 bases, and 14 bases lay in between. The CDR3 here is CSARVSSYNEQYF. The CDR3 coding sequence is TGCAGTGCTAGAGTTAGCAGTTACAATGAGCAGTACTTC.

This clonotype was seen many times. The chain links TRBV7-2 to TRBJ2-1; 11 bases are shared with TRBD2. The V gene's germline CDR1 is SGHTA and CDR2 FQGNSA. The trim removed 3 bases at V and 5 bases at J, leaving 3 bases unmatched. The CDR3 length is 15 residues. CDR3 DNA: TGTGCCAGCAGCTTCCAACTAGCGGGAGACAATGAGCAGTTCTTC. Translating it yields CASSFQLAGDNEQFF.